One sample yielded the 14 T cell receptor beta chains listed below, sequenced in a study of shared clonotypes between healthy human individuals. Profiled with immunoSEQ multiplex PCR; TCRdb holds only in-frame clones, not every one. The sample lists roughly 2.6 million clones; roughly 92% were seen once. The sequenced material came from naive CD4+ T cells sorted from blood. Subset of the sample: CD45RA+ positively selected. The source of these receptors is a man aged 18 to 30 in good health.

The V call is TRBV12-1, the J call TRBJ2-7. TRBV12-1 is a listed pseudogene. There are 10 residues in the CDR3. CDR3 sequence (DNA): TGTGCCAGCCATACCTACGAGCAGTACTTC. This encodes CASHTYEQYF.

The chain carries TRBV30 and TRBJ2-7, with 9 bases fitting TRBD1. The length of the CDR3 is 14 residues. Trimming removed 3 bases from V and 4 bases from J; junction bases left unmatched: 7. Per germline, CDR1 GTSNPN and CDR2 SVGIG (reference sequence). In DNA, the CDR3 is TGTGCCTGGAGAAACAGGGGGCCGATTTACGAGCAGTACTTC. Protein sequence: CAWRNRGPIYEQYF. The full variable domain, rest sourced from reference TRBV30 and TRBJ2-7, is SQTIHQWPATLVQPVGSPLSLECTVEGTSNPNLYWYRQAAGRGLQLLFYSVGIGQISSEVPQNLSASRPQDRQFILSSKKLLLSDSGFYLCAWRNRGPIYEQYFGPGTRLTVT.

The chain employs TRBV6-1 and TRBJ2-7; D gene unclear. Looked up from germline, CDR1 is MNHNS and CDR2 is SASEGT. This CDR3 spans 11 amino acids. The ends were cut back, 8 bases at V and 5 bases at J, with 10 bases in the middle. CDR3: CASEGFNEQYF. The DNA of the CDR3 is TGTGCCAGCGAAGGGTTCAACGAGCAGTACTTC.

This clone was picked up one time. The chain couples TRBV7-6 to TRBJ2-2; 12 bases fit TRBD2. The CDR3 is 21 residues long. Germline values: CDR1 SGHVS, CDR2 FNYEAQ. V gave up 2 bases and J gave up 3 bases; unmatched junction bases: 16. For the CDR3, the DNA is TGTGCCAGCAGCTTAAAAAACGCCCTAGCGGGAGGGCCTGTGGACACCGGGGAGCTGTTTTTT. Translating gives CASSLKNALAGGPVDTGELFF. Full variable domain (remainder filled in from reference TRBV7-6 and TRBJ2-2): GAGVSQSPRYKVTKRGQDVALRCDPISGHVSLYWYRQALGQGPEFLTYFNYEAQQDKSGLPNDRFSAERPEGSISTLTIQRTEQRDSAMYRCASSLKNALAGGPVDTGELFFGEGSRLTVL.

This sequence joins TRBV4-1 and TRBJ1-2, with 10 bases aligning to TRBD1. Germline values: CDR1 MGHRA, CDR2 YSYEKL. This CDR3 has 19 residues. With 0 bases clipped from V and 4 bases from J, the junction kept 14 bases outside the gene matches. Written as DNA, the CDR3 is TGCGCCAGCAGCCAAGATAGGACAGGGGGTCAAATCGGACTCTATGGCTACACCTTC. Its translation: CASSQDRTGGQIGLYGYTF.

The sample holds one count of this clone. V gene TRBV7-6 combines with J gene TRBJ2-1; 11 nucleotides agree with TRBD2. The CDR3 has 17 residues. Germline assignment: CDR1 SGHVS and CDR2 FNYEAQ. Trimming cost V 0 bases and J 6 bases; bases outside gene matches: 7. The CDR3 DNA is TGTGCCAGCAGCTTAGCCCTGGGGGGGACTAGCGGCAATGAGCAGTTCTTC. Encoded protein: CASSLALGGTSGNEQFF.

The chain carries TRBV7-2 and TRBJ1-2, with no clear D. With 5 bases removed from V and 5 bases from J, the gap between germline ends came to 9 bases. The CDR3 has 12 residues. The germline CDR1 and CDR2 sequences are SGHTA and FQGNSA. The CDR3 DNA follows: TGTGCCAGCAGCCTACCCTATTATGGCTACACCTTC. Translation gives CASSLPYYGYTF.

This rearrangement joins TRBV29-1 to TRBJ2-7; D possibly matches TRBD1 or TRBD2 (5 bases each). Germline V CDR1 and CDR2: SQVTM, ANQGSEA. The V end lost 7 bases, the J end lost 2 bases, and 9 bases lay between the germline ends. This CDR3 is 11 amino acids long. The CDR3 reads CSARGPYEQYF. CDR3 coding DNA: TGCAGCGCTAGGGGACCCTACGAGCAGTACTTC.

The rearrangement joins TRBV7-2 to TRBJ1-1, with 11 bases that match TRBD1. The J segment lost 4 bases and the V segment lost 3 bases, leaving 7 bases of the junction unmatched. The CDR3 runs to 16 residues. The V gene's germline CDR1 is SGHTA and CDR2 FQGNSA. CDR3 DNA: TGTGCCAGCAGCTTGCTTTTGGGACAGGGGGGCACTGAAGCTTTCTTT. Its translation: CASSLLLGQGGTEAFF.

The gene calls are TRBV18 and TRBJ2-2; 7 bases line up with TRBD1. Germline CDR1 KGHSH, CDR2 LQKENI. The junction had 10 bases not matched to a gene; V was cut back by 6 bases and J by 6 bases. CDR3 length: 15 residues. The CDR3 reads CASSPTIGGSGELFF. CDR3 DNA sequence: TGTGCCAGCTCCCCGACCATAGGGGGCTCCGGGGAGCTGTTTTTT.

The rearrangement joins TRBV4-3 to TRBJ2-3; 13 bases align to TRBD2. The J segment lost 4 bases and the V segment lost 1 base, leaving 5 bases of the junction unmatched. This CDR3 is built from 17 residues. Germline V gene data show CDR1 as LGHNA and CDR2 as YSLEER. The CDR3 DNA is TGCGCCAGCAGCCAAGTGGTTGGACTAGCGGGAGCAGATACGCAGTATTTT. Encoded protein: CASSQVVGLAGADTQYF.

V is TRBV6-1 and J is TRBJ1-4; TRBD1 is a possible D gene (6 bases). Trimming removed 1 base from V and 4 bases from J, with 10 bases in between. The CDR3 runs to 15 residues. CDR1 is MNHNS and CDR2 is SASEGT in the germline V gene. The chain's CDR3 is CASSEVGQFNEKLFF. In nucleotides, the CDR3 is TGTGCCAGCAGTGAAGTCGGACAGTTTAATGAAAAACTGTTTTTT.

The chain couples TRBV7-2 to TRBJ1-6; D remains unclear. CDR3 length: 13 residues. Germline CDR1 reads SGHTA; CDR2 reads FQGNSA. V was cut by 5 bases and J by 10 bases, with 12 bases left in between. The CDR3 is CASSRLEGSPLHF. The CDR3 DNA follows: TGTGCCAGCAGCCGACTAGAAGGCTCACCCCTCCACTTT.

The chain employs TRBV12-2 and TRBJ1-1; the D segment call TRBD1 is taken from the table without a DNA check. TRBV12-2 is given as a pseudogene. The CDR3 sequence is 14 residues long. CDR3 residues: CASRLKDRVSEAFF. CDR3 DNA: TGTGCAAGTCGCTTAAAGGACAGGGTATCTGAAGCTTTCTTT.